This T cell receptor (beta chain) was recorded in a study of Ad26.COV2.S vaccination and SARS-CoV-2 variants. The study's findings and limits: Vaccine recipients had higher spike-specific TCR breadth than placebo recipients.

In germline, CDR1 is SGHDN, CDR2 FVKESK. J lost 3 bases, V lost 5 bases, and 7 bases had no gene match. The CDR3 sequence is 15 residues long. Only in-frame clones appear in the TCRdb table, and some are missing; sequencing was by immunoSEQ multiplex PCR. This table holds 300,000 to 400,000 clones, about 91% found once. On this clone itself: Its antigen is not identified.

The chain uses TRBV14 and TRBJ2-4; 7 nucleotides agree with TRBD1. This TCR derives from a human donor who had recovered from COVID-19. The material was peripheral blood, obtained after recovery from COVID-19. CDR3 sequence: CASSAQGFGKNIQYF. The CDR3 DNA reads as TGTGCCAGCAGCGCACAGGGGTTCGGCAAAAACATTCAGTACTTC. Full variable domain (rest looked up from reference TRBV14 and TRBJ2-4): EAGVTQFPSHSVIEKGQTVTLRCDPISGHDNLYWYRRVMGKEIKFLLHFVKESKQDESGMPNNRFLAERTGGTYSTLKVQPAELEDSGVYFCASSAQGFGKNIQYFGAGTRLSVL.